A single sample gave rise to the 12 T cell receptor beta chains below, sequenced in a study of graft-versus-host responses after intestinal transplantation. Which antigens these TCRs recognize remains unknown. TCRdb keeps only in-frame clones here, not all; method: immunoSEQ multiplex PCR. The top ten clones hold about 1% of a sample with approximately 89,000 clones, 85% to 95% of them seen once. The specimen comprised unstimulated CD8+ T cells sorted from spleen or lymph node cells, sampled before transplant. These receptors all come from a human donor who was the organ donor for an intestinal transplant.

This rearrangement joins TRBV23-1 to TRBJ2-1, with a possible D match to TRBD1 (6 bases). TRBV23-1 qualifies as an ORF whose function is uncertain. V was pared by 6 bases and J by 8 bases, with 23 bases between. The length of the CDR3 is 16 residues. CDR3 amino acids: CASSPMGGQRTDEQFF. In DNA, the CDR3 is TGCGCCAGCAGCCCCATGGGTGGACAGCGGACAGATGAGCAGTTCTTC.

This sequence joins TRBV5-1 and TRBJ1-5, with 8 nucleotides matching TRBD1. CDR1 SGHRS and CDR2 YFSETQ come from the germline V gene. This CDR3 is built from 18 residues. The V and J ends lost 1 base and 5 bases, in that order; junction bases with no gene match: 14. CDR3 amino acids: CASSLRDPDRGLDQPQHF. In DNA, the CDR3 is TGCGCCAGCAGCTTGCGCGACCCAGACAGGGGCCTGGATCAGCCCCAGCATTTT. The whole variable domain, filled in from reference TRBV5-1 and TRBJ1-5, reads KAGVTQTPRYLIKTRGQQVTLSCSPISGHRSVSWYQQTPGQGLQFLFEYFSETQRNKGNFPGRFSGRQFSNSRSEMNVSTLELGDSALYLCASSLRDPDRGLDQPQHFGDGTRLSIL.

The chain couples TRBV9 to TRBJ2-1, with a tentative D call TRBD1 (5 bases). The V end was cut by 1 base, the J end by 1 base, with 9 bases between. Germline loops: CDR1 SGDLS, CDR2 YYNGEE. CDR3 length: 15 residues. CDR3 protein: CASSVSGLSYNEQFF. CDR3 coding DNA: TGTGCCAGCAGCGTATCAGGGTTATCCTACAATGAGCAGTTCTTC.

The chain links TRBV28 to TRBJ2-7, with D possibly matching TRBD2 (5 bases). CDR1 and CDR2 (germline): MDHEN, SYDVKM. Trimming left V 1 base short and J 4 bases short, with 11 bases between. The CDR3 length is 14 residues. CDR3 sequence reads: CASSLSGNMYEQYF. The DNA of the CDR3 is TGTGCCAGCAGTTTATCGGGGAATATGTACGAGCAGTACTTC.

The chain has TRBV4-1 and TRBJ1-5; a possible D gene is TRBD1 (6 bases). Germline V gene sequence: CDR1 MGHRA, CDR2 YSYEKL. V lost 1 base to trimming and J lost 5 bases, with 12 bases between them. The CDR3 loop spans 15 amino acids. CDR3 bases: TGCGCCAGCAGCCAAGTTTGGGGGCGGGATCAGCCCCAGCATTTT. This sequence encodes CASSQVWGRDQPQHF.

The V and J genes are TRBV29-1 and TRBJ2-2; the D gene is possibly TRBD2 (5 bases). The germline gives CDR1 SQVTM, CDR2 ANQGSEA. V shed 3 bases and J shed 5 bases, with 10 bases lying between them. The CDR3 totals 13 residues. CDR3 region: CSVDPRGTGELFF. The CDR3 DNA reads as TGCAGCGTTGACCCTCGGGGTACCGGGGAGCTGTTTTTT.

V gene TRBV7-3 combines with J gene TRBJ2-5; D is unresolved. Trimming shortened V by 5 bases and J by 5 bases, and 15 bases separated the two germline ends. Germline-derived CDR1 and CDR2 are SGHTA and FQGTGA. The CDR3 is made up of 14 amino acids. CDR3 DNA: TGTGCCAGCAGCCCCCACCGGCTGCGGGAGACCCAGTACTTC. The encoded protein is CASSPHRLRETQYF.

The genes are TRBV2 and TRBJ2-7; the match to TRBD2 covers 7 bases. Per germline, CDR1 SNHLY and CDR2 FYNNEI. The CDR3 sequence is 17 residues long. V shed 1 base, J shed 5 bases, and the junction held 14 bases outside the gene matches. DNA of the CDR3: TGTGCCAGCAGTGAAGGAACCCTCCGACTAGCTGGGGACGAGCAGTACTTC. This sequence encodes CASSEGTLRLAGDEQYF.

The genes are TRBV7-2 and TRBJ2-7, with 9 bases fitting TRBD2. The CDR3 consists of 15 residues. Trimming at V came to 5 bases and at J to 5 bases, leaving 10 bases not matched to a gene. CDR1 is SGHTA, CDR2 FQGNSA, per germline. The CDR3 loop reads CASSTRWLAGDEQYF. CDR3 in DNA: TGTGCCAGCAGCACTAGGTGGTTAGCGGGAGACGAGCAGTACTTC. The full variable domain, in which reference TRBV7-2 and TRBJ2-7 provide the parts outside the CDR3, is GAGVSQSPSNKVTEKGKDVELRCDPISGHTALYWYRQSLGQGLEFLIYFQGNSAPDKSGLPSDRFSAERTGGSVSTLTIQRTQQEDSAVYLCASSTRWLAGDEQYFGPGTRLTVT.

The chain uses TRBV6-5 and TRBJ1-2; D remains ambiguous. This CDR3 spans 15 amino acids. Trimming removed 8 bases from V and 0 bases from J, with 16 bases in between. Germline CDR1 is MNHEY and CDR2 is SVGAGI. The CDR3 protein is CASGRVGSANYGYTF. CDR3 DNA sequence: TGTGCCAGCGGGCGAGTGGGGAGTGCTAACTATGGCTACACCTTC.

The chain has TRBV2 and TRBJ2-5, with 9 positions matching TRBD2. From germline, CDR1 is SNHLY and CDR2 FYNNEI. The CDR3 is 16 amino acids. Germline trimming cut 0 bases from V and 5 bases from J; bases unmatched to any gene: 7. Written as DNA, the CDR3 is TGTGCCAGCAGTGAAGCGCTTAGCGGGAGCGGGGAGACCCAGTACTTC. Translating gives CASSEALSGSGETQYF.

Only one count was recorded for this clone. The V call is TRBV19, the J call TRBJ1-5; 7 bases map to TRBD1. Germline trimming cut 4 bases from V and 3 bases from J; bases unmatched to any gene: 6. This CDR3 comprises 15 residues. The germline V gene has CDR1 LNHDA and CDR2 SQIVND (reference sequence). The CDR3 is CASSTFRGTNQPQHF. CDR3 bases: TGTGCCAGTAGTACCTTCAGGGGGACCAATCAGCCCCAGCATTTT.